Following are 13 T cell receptor beta chains from one sample sequenced in a study of T-cell reconstitution after alpha-beta-depleted transplantation in children. TCRbeta library preparation incorporated unique molecular identifiers. TCRdb reprocessed the PCR reads with MiXCR, giving one entry per CDR3 protein. Of 200,000 to 250,000 distinct CDR3 sequences in the sample, around 9.7% were seen once. The specimen was PBMCs from the stem cell graft donor, collected from the stem cell graft. The receptors here all came from a human donor who donated a stem cell graft to a child with SCID.

This clonotype was recorded at least ten times. V usage is TRBV12-3 or TRBV12-4 and J usage is TRBJ2-1; possibly TRBD2 for D (5 bases). The V and J ends lost 7 bases and 0 bases respectively, with 10 bases between them. CDR3 length: 14 amino acids. In DNA form, the CDR3 reads TGTGCCAGCAAACCGGGGAGCTCCTACAATGAGCAGTTCTTC. Encoded protein: CASKPGSSYNEQFF.

This clonotype was seen at least ten times. The rearrangement uses TRBV20-1 and TRBJ2-7; D not certain. The CDR3 is 11 amino acids. CDR1 and CDR2 (germline): DFQATT, SNEGSKA (reference sequence). V shed 3 bases and J shed 6 bases, with 9 bases lying between them. The CDR3: CSASAALEQYF. The CDR3 bases are TGCAGTGCTAGTGCGGCTCTCGAGCAGTACTTC.

Here the CDR3 reads CSARDDPYGYTF. CDR3 nucleotides: TGCAGTGCTAGAGATGACCCGTATGGCTACACCTTC. The V call is TRBV20-1, the J call TRBJ1-2; D gene unclear. Germline assignment: CDR1 DFQATT and CDR2 SNEGSKA (reference sequence). V lost 0 bases, J lost 5 bases, and 7 bases lay in between. The CDR3 is 12 amino acids.

This clonotype was found many times. V is TRBV7-3 and J is TRBJ2-5; TRBD1 aligns across 7 bases. J lost 1 base, V lost 5 bases, and 4 bases had no gene match. Germline values: CDR1 SGHTA, CDR2 FQGTGA. CDR3 length: 14 amino acids. The CDR3 spells CASSPTGLQETQYF. In DNA form, the CDR3 reads TGTGCCAGCAGCCCGACAGGGCTCCAAGAGACCCAGTACTTC.

This clonotype was counted many times. V is TRBV6-4 and J is TRBJ2-2; D is ambiguous. The CDR3 has 13 residues. In germline, CDR1 is MRHNA, CDR2 SNTAGT. Trimming cost V 0 bases and J 3 bases, with 2 bases left between them. The CDR3 nucleotides read TGTGCCAGCAGTGACTCTGACACCGGGGAGCTGTTTTTT. Protein product: CASSDSDTGELFF.

Many counts were recorded for this clonotype. The chain is built from TRBV20-1 and TRBJ1-1; D is unclear. The ends were cut back, 6 bases at V and 1 base at J, with 6 bases in the middle. In germline, CDR1 is DFQATT, CDR2 SNEGSKA (reference sequence). This CDR3 has 11 residues. The CDR3 sequence: CSAAGNTEAFF. Here the CDR3 DNA reads TGCAGTGCCGCAGGGAACACTGAAGCTTTCTTT.

This clonotype was counted at least ten times. The chain employs TRBV5-1 and TRBJ2-1; tentative D call: TRBD1 (6 bases). Between the trimmed V and J ends, which lost 4 bases and 3 bases, there was a span of 11 bases. Germline loops: CDR1 SGHRS, CDR2 YFSETQ. This CDR3 has 14 residues. CDR3 sequence (DNA): TGCGCCAGCAGCGAGACAGGAGGCTACAATGAGCAGTTCTTC. Its protein product is CASSETGGYNEQFF.

This clonotype was detected many times. V gene TRBV5-1 combines with J gene TRBJ1-2, with D possibly TRBD1 on 5 matching bases. V dropped 2 bases and J dropped 3 bases, with 8 bases sitting between them. Germline-derived CDR1 and CDR2 are SGHRS and YFSETQ. There are 13 residues in the CDR3. This CDR3 reads CASSFGGHYGYTF. For the CDR3, the DNA is TGCGCCAGCAGCTTCGGGGGTCACTATGGCTACACCTTC. The whole variable domain, filled in from reference TRBV5-1 and TRBJ1-2, reads KAGVTQTPRYLIKTRGQQVTLSCSPISGHRSVSWYQQTPGQGLQFLFEYFSETQRNKGNFPGRFSGRQFSNSRSEMNVSTLELGDSALYLCASSFGGHYGYTFGSGTRLTVV.

Many counts were recorded for this clonotype. The chain is built from TRBV6-5 and TRBJ1-1, with a weak D call TRBD1 (6 bases). Germline CDR1 MNHEY, CDR2 SVGAGI. Trimming removed 0 bases at V and 6 bases at J, with 23 bases between. The CDR3 loop spans 18 amino acids. As DNA, the CDR3 is TGTGCCAGCAGTTACTCTCTCCCCCAGGGGAAAGGGGTCCCTGAAGCTTTCTTT. Residues: CASSYSLPQGKGVPEAFF.

A remark on this clonotype: This could be a read error, since a much larger clone is one nucleotide away. V and J are TRBV7-8 and TRBJ2-1; TRBD1 is a possible D gene (6 bases). The CDR3 spans 13 residues. Germline V CDR1 and CDR2: SGHVS, FQNEAQ. The DNA for the CDR3 is TGTGCCAGCAGCACAAACAGGGTCAATAAGCAGTTCTTC. Protein product: CASSTNRVNKQFF.

There are many counts of this clonotype. The chain couples TRBV14 to TRBJ1-2; no definite D call. The CDR3 is made up of 16 amino acids. V was clipped by 4 bases and J by 3 bases, with 18 bases between them. The V gene's germline CDR1 is SGHDN and CDR2 FVKESK. The DNA of the CDR3 is TGTGCCAGCAGCCCCTGGACGGCGGCCCCCTACTATGGCTACACCTTC. Translated, it gives CASSPWTAAPYYGYTF.

The sample holds many counts of this clonotype. The junction and the germline gene differ at one end; a read error may be behind it. The V call is TRBV13, the J call TRBJ2-3, with unresolved D. Germline V gene sequence: CDR1 PRHDT, CDR2 FYEKMQ (reference sequence). The CDR3 extends over 13 amino acids. The CDR3 bases are TGCGCCAGCAGCTTGGCCGGTGAAGATACGCAGTATTTT. The encoded protein is CASSLAGEDTQYF.

This clonotype was detected many times. The chain carries TRBV7-2 and TRBJ1-5; D unclear. Germline V gives CDR1 SGHTA, CDR2 FQGNSA. Trimming took 2 bases from V and 7 from J, leaving 9 bases between them. The CDR3 length is 13 residues. The CDR3 DNA follows: TGTGCCAGCAGCTTAATTGACGAGCAGCCCCAGCATTTT. Its translation is CASSLIDEQPQHF. Full variable domain (rest looked up from reference TRBV7-2 and TRBJ1-5): GAGVSQSPSNKVTEKGKDVELRCDPISGHTALYWYRQSLGQGLEFLIYFQGNSAPDKSGLPSDRFSAERTGGSVSTLTIQRTQQEDSAVYLCASSLIDEQPQHFGDGTRLSIL.